These 32 T cell receptor beta chains share one sample of origin, sequenced in a study of beta chain features in type 1 diabetes. The entirety of the isolated RNA underwent reverse transcription, so expressed TCRB transcripts were sequenced. Clones were sequenced by immunoSEQ multiplex PCR, and TCRdb holds only the in-frame ones, with some missing. This table has about 360,000 clones, roughly 13% appearing once. The antigens of these receptors remain unknown. Study-level points and caveats: In all four CD4+ subsets, TCRB CDR3 length was significantly, moderately reduced in type 1 diabetes.

The specimen sequenced was naive CD4+ T cells from blood. The receptors shown here come from a woman younger than 35 with type 1 diabetes.

This chain links TRBV5-1 with TRBJ1-1; tentative D call: TRBD1 (6 bases). The CDR3 contains 13 residues. Trimming stripped 0 bases from V and 11 bases from J, with 14 bases between. Germline CDR1 SGHRS, CDR2 YFSETQ. The CDR3, as DNA: TGCGCCAGCAGCTTGGAGGGGGGGGTGACCGCTTTCTTT. Encoded protein: CASSLEGGVTAFF.

This sequence joins TRBV25-1 and TRBJ1-1, with TRBD1 identical over 8 bases. From germline, CDR1 is MGHDK and CDR2 SYGVNS. Unmatched junction bases numbered 1, after V lost 4 bases and J lost 0 bases. The CDR3 length is 14 residues. Written as DNA, the CDR3 is TGTGCCAGCAGTGTGGGACAGGTGAACACTGAAGCTTTCTTT. This sequence encodes CASSVGQVNTEAFF.

This clone was counted between two and nine times. The chain recombines TRBV6-5 with TRBJ1-1, with TRBD1 matching over 9 bases. V trimming: 5 bases; J trimming: 4 bases; junction bases outside the gene matches: 2. Germline V gene lookup returns CDR1 MNHEY and CDR2 SVGAGI. This CDR3 is 13 amino acids long. The CDR3 reads CASSRQGVTEAFF. DNA of the CDR3: TGTGCCAGCAGTCGACAGGGGGTCACTGAAGCTTTCTTT.

This clone showed up just a few times. This sequence joins TRBV13 and TRBJ2-5, with 10 bases that match TRBD2. After removal of 5 bases from V and 3 bases from J, the junction contained 18 bases not matched to a gene. Germline CDR1 and CDR2: PRHDT and FYEKMQ (reference sequence). The CDR3 sequence is 19 residues long. The CDR3 region has the DNA TGTGCCAGCAGCACCTCTAGCGGGGGAAACAAACCCTATAAAGAGACCCAGTACTTC. This encodes CASSTSSGGNKPYKETQYF.

This clone was recorded a few times. This chain joins TRBV28 and TRBJ2-7, with a possible D match to TRBD2 (6 bases). This CDR3 has 12 residues. CDR1 and CDR2 from the germline V gene are MDHEN and SYDVKM. V was pared by 9 bases and J by 2 bases, with 11 bases between. CDR3 sequence reads: CASLATTYEQYF. The CDR3 nucleotides read TGTGCCAGTCTAGCGACCACCTACGAGCAGTACTTC.

The genes are TRBV27 and TRBJ2-3; TRBD2 is a possible D gene (6 bases). Looked up from germline, CDR1 is MNHEY and CDR2 is SMNVEV (reference sequence). The CDR3 is 14 residues long. Trimming stripped 8 bases from V and 4 bases from J, with 16 bases between. CDR3 protein: CASGGEVRADTQYF. The DNA of the CDR3 is TGTGCCAGCGGAGGGGAAGTTCGGGCAGATACGCAGTATTTT.

This clone occurred a few times. This rearrangement joins TRBV7-2 to TRBJ2-5, with D perhaps TRBD1 (6 bases). This CDR3 region has 15 residues. Between the trimmed V and J ends, which lost 6 bases and 2 bases, there was a span of 16 bases. CDR1 is SGHTA, CDR2 FQGNSA, per germline. CDR3: CASRRTGTRQETQYF. CDR3 nucleotide sequence: TGTGCCAGCAGAAGAACCGGGACACGTCAAGAGACCCAGTACTTC.

The V gene is TRBV11-2, the J gene TRBJ2-5; TRBD2 aligns across 10 bases. CDR1 is SGHAT and CDR2 is FQNNGV in the germline V gene. The CDR3 is 16 amino acids. V lost 5 bases to trimming and J lost 2 bases; unmatched junction nucleotides: 8. The CDR3 nucleotides are TGTGCCAGCAGCCCGGTCGGAGCGGGGGGGCAAGAGACCCAGTACTTC. It codes for CASSPVGAGGQETQYF.

This chain uses TRBV19 with TRBJ1-1; TRBD1 might be the D (6 bases). The V end lost 5 bases, the J end lost 7 bases, and 14 bases lay between the germline ends. This CDR3 contains 13 residues. Per germline, CDR1 LNHDA and CDR2 SQIVND (reference sequence). The CDR3 DNA follows: TGTGCCAGTAGTGCCAGGGGACGGGGTGAAGCTTTCTTT. Its protein is CASSARGRGEAFF.

The chain carries TRBV5-6 and TRBJ1-2, with a weak D call TRBD1 (5 bases). CDR3 length equals 13 residues. V gave up 0 bases and J gave up 8 bases, with 11 bases separating them. Germline loops: CDR1 SGHDT, CDR2 YYEEEE. This CDR3 reads CASSLAGVRGYTF. The CDR3 coding sequence is TGTGCCAGCAGCTTGGCGGGGGTGCGGGGCTACACCTTC.

The rearrangement joins TRBV29-1 to TRBJ1-3; the match to TRBD1 covers 8 bases. Germline V lookup: CDR1 SQVTM, CDR2 ANQGSEA. Trimming removed 4 bases from V and 7 bases from J; junction bases left unmatched: 6. The length of the CDR3 is 13 residues. The DNA of the CDR3 is TGCAGCGTTGGGTACAGGGGGACGAACACCATATATTTT. It is translated as CSVGYRGTNTIYF.

This clone was found a few times. This rearrangement joins TRBV10-3 to TRBJ2-6; 10 positions match TRBD1. The CDR3 runs 17 residues. Trimming cost V 6 bases and J 0 bases; bases outside gene matches: 5. CDR1 is ENHRY and CDR2 is SYGVKD in the germline V gene. CDR3 amino acids: CAIRPGQGSSGANVLTF. The DNA for the CDR3 is TGTGCCATCAGGCCGGGACAGGGGAGCTCTGGGGCCAACGTCCTGACTTTC.

This clone was seen a few times. This chain connects TRBV7-2 to TRBJ1-6, with D possibly matching TRBD1 (6 bases). The CDR3 loop spans 14 amino acids. CDR1 and CDR2 (germline): SGHTA, FQGNSA. Trimming cost V 5 bases and J 9 bases, with 14 bases left between them. CDR3 amino acids: CASSPESRGSPLHF. DNA of the CDR3: TGTGCCAGCAGCCCAGAAAGCAGGGGTTCACCCCTCCACTTT.

This clone was found a few times. The rearrangement links TRBV4-3 to TRBJ1-1; possible D gene TRBD1, 6 bases. The V and J ends lost 1 base and 6 bases respectively, with 18 bases between them. The CDR3 consists of 16 residues. Germline-derived CDR1 and CDR2 are LGHNA and YSLEER. The CDR3 reads CASSQGPGASISEAFF. CDR3 bases: TGCGCCAGCAGCCAAGGCCCAGGGGCTTCAATCTCTGAAGCTTTCTTT.

In its sample, this clone was seen a few times. The V call is TRBV7-2, the J call TRBJ1-2; tentatively, D is TRBD1 (6 bases). Trimming pared 3 bases from V and 7 bases from J, leaving 12 bases between. CDR1 is SGHTA, CDR2 FQGNSA, per germline. This CDR3 has 13 amino acids. CDR3 sequence: CASSFAGGPGYTF. CDR3 bases: TGTGCCAGCAGCTTTGCGGGGGGGCCTGGCTACACCTTC.

This clone was found a few times. V is TRBV5-4 and J is TRBJ1-4, with 9 bases matching TRBD1. CDR1 and CDR2 (germline): SGHNT, YYREEE (reference sequence). The V and J ends lost 4 bases and 5 bases, in that order; junction bases with no gene match: 6. The CDR3 extends over 15 amino acids. The CDR3 DNA follows: TGTGCCAGCAGCACGAGGACAGGGGAAAATGAAAAACTGTTTTTT. This codes for CASSTRTGENEKLFF.

This clone was detected a few times. The gene calls are TRBV30 and TRBJ2-6; no clear D gene. The ends were cut back, 4 bases at V and 3 bases at J, with 4 bases in the middle. Germline CDR1 reads GTSNPN; CDR2 reads SVGIG (reference sequence). The CDR3 has 12 amino acids. CDR3 sequence: CAWTRGANVLTF. In nucleotides, the CDR3 is TGTGCCTGGACGCGTGGGGCCAACGTCCTGACTTTC.

Only a few counts were recorded for this clone. This sequence joins TRBV18 and TRBJ2-5; the D is unclear. CDR3 length: 15 amino acids. Trimming cost V 1 base and J 2 bases, with 11 bases left between them. In germline, CDR1 is KGHSH, CDR2 LQKENI. CDR3 in amino acids: CASSPRSPEQETQYF. Here the CDR3 DNA reads TGTGCCAGCTCACCACGAAGTCCGGAGCAAGAGACCCAGTACTTC. The variable domain in full, completed from reference TRBV18 and TRBJ2-5, reads NAGVMQNPRHLVRRRGQEARLRCSPMKGHSHVYWYRQLPEEGLKFMVYLQKENIIDESGMPKERFSAEFPKEGPSILRIQQVVRGDSAAYFCASSPRSPEQETQYFGPGTRLLVL.

This clone came up a few times. The CDR3 protein is CASSPGLQSQPQHF. The CDR3 DNA reads as TGTGCCAGCAGTCCAGGGTTACAAAGTCAGCCCCAGCATTTT. The rearrangement links TRBV2 to TRBJ1-5; maybe TRBD1 (5 bases). Trimming left V 5 bases short and J 6 bases short, with 14 bases between. Per germline, CDR1 SNHLY and CDR2 FYNNEI. The CDR3 is 14 amino acids. The whole variable domain, filled in from reference TRBV2 and TRBJ1-5, reads EPEVTQTPSHQVTQMGQEVILRCVPISNHLYFYWYRQILGQKVEFLVSFYNNEISEKSEIFDDQFSVERPDGSNFTLKIRSTKLEDSAMYFCASSPGLQSQPQHFGDGTRLSIL.

In its sample, this clone was seen a few times. This chain uses TRBV2 with TRBJ2-1; D is uncertain. The V end was cut by 2 bases, the J end by 8 bases, with 16 bases between. Germline values: CDR1 SNHLY, CDR2 FYNNEI. The CDR3 has 15 amino acids. The CDR3 DNA is TGTGCCAGCAGTGAAATCAGTGGTGTCTTCGATGAGCAGTTCTTC. Protein: CASSEISGVFDEQFF.

This rearrangement joins TRBV5-6 to TRBJ2-1, with TRBD2 identical over 9 bases. The CDR3 spans 14 residues. CDR1 is SGHDT and CDR2 is YYEEEE in the germline V gene. V shed 3 bases and J 9 bases; nucleotides not matched to a gene: 7. CDR3 in amino acids: CASSSPRREGEQFF. In DNA form, the CDR3 reads TGTGCCAGCAGCTCCCCTCGGCGGGAGGGTGAGCAGTTCTTC.

This clone was found a few times. The V call is TRBV9, the J call TRBJ2-1, with D perhaps matching TRBD1 (6 bases). V lost 2 bases and J 7 bases, leaving 10 bases between the germline ends. This CDR3 contains 13 residues. Germline-derived CDR1 and CDR2 are SGDLS and YYNGEE. CDR3 residues: CASSVDRRNEQFF. The CDR3 nucleotides read TGTGCCAGCAGCGTGGACAGAAGAAATGAGCAGTTCTTC.

This clone was seen more than once but under ten times. The chain joins TRBV30 to TRBJ2-1; D unresolved. This CDR3 has 13 residues. V lost 3 bases and J 7 bases, leaving 13 bases between the germline ends. In germline, CDR1 is GTSNPN, CDR2 SVGIG (reference sequence). The CDR3 bases are TGTGCCTGGAGGACCGAGGAGAGGAATGAGCAGTTCTTC. Amino acids: CAWRTEERNEQFF.

The V and J genes are TRBV7-9 and TRBJ2-1; 8 bases line up with TRBD1. V lost 5 bases to trimming and J lost 9 bases; unmatched junction nucleotides: 9. The germline V gene encodes CDR1 SEHNR and CDR2 FQNEAQ (reference sequence). The CDR3 is made up of 14 amino acids. This CDR3 reads CASSPDRAWGEQFF. Written as DNA, the CDR3 is TGTGCCAGCAGCCCGGACAGGGCATGGGGTGAGCAGTTCTTC.

The chain joins TRBV9 to TRBJ1-2; a weak D match, TRBD1 (6 bases). The ends were cut back, 4 bases at V and 2 bases at J, with 18 bases in the middle. Germline V gene sequence: CDR1 SGDLS, CDR2 YYNGEE. CDR3 length equals 16 residues. Here the CDR3 reads CASSSRSGATNYGYTF. DNA for the CDR3: TGTGCCAGCAGCTCAAGATCAGGGGCCACCAACTATGGCTACACCTTC.

V gene TRBV2 combines with J gene TRBJ1-4; perhaps TRBD1 as D (5 bases). This CDR3 is built from 10 residues. Germline V gene lookup returns CDR1 SNHLY and CDR2 FYNNEI. V shed 4 bases and J shed 13 bases, with 7 bases lying between them. CDR3 in DNA: TGTGCCAGCAGTGGACAGTTACTGTTTTTT. It specifies CASSGQLLFF. The whole variable domain, filled in from reference TRBV2 and TRBJ1-4, reads EPEVTQTPSHQVTQMGQEVILRCVPISNHLYFYWYRQILGQKVEFLVSFYNNEISEKSEIFDDQFSVERPDGSNFTLKIRSTKLEDSAMYFCASSGQLLFFGSGTQLSVL.

V gene TRBV28 combines with J gene TRBJ1-2; 10 nucleotides line up with TRBD1. After removal of 5 bases from V and 6 bases from J, the junction contained 9 bases not matched to a gene. This CDR3 contains 15 residues. The V gene's germline CDR1 is MDHEN and CDR2 SYDVKM. This CDR3 is CASSGGTGELHGYTF. CDR3 DNA sequence: TGTGCCAGCAGTGGGGGGACAGGGGAATTGCATGGCTACACCTTC.

The V and J genes are TRBV4-1 and TRBJ1-2; D is possibly TRBD1 (5 bases). The V end lost 1 base, the J end lost 1 base, and 13 bases lay between the germline ends. Germline CDR1 MGHRA, CDR2 YSYEKL. CDR3 length equals 16 residues. The DNA of the CDR3 is TGCGCCAGCAGCCAAGCGGGGCAGCGGGATAACTATGGCTACACCTTC. The encoded protein is CASSQAGQRDNYGYTF.

This clone has only one observation. The chain employs TRBV6-4 and TRBJ1-2, with a possible D match to TRBD1 (6 bases). The germline V gene encodes CDR1 MRHNA and CDR2 SNTAGT. This CDR3 has 14 residues. V was trimmed by 6 bases and J by 7 bases, leaving 18 bases between them. CDR3 nucleotides: TGTGCCAGCAGAGAAATGGACAGCCTAGGTGGCTACACCTTC. Amino acids: CASREMDSLGGYTF.

In nucleotides, the CDR3 is TGTGCCAGCAGCTCCCTAGCGGGCGCTTTAGAGACCCAGTACTTC. This translates into CASSSLAGALETQYF. The rearrangement uses TRBV28 and TRBJ2-5; TRBD2 matches at 8 bases. This CDR3 region has 15 residues. V was pared by 6 bases and J by 4 bases, with 10 bases of the junction left unmatched. Germline-derived CDR1 and CDR2 are MDHEN and SYDVKM.

This chain uses TRBV15 with TRBJ1-5; a weak D match, TRBD1 (5 bases). Germline lookup yields CDR1 LNHNV and CDR2 YYDKDF (reference sequence). V lost 2 bases to trimming and J lost 2 bases, with 16 bases between them. This CDR3 is 17 amino acids long. CDR3 in amino acids: CATSRHQGMVRNQPQHF. The DNA for the CDR3 is TGTGCCACCAGCAGACACCAGGGAATGGTACGCAATCAGCCCCAGCATTTT.

This clone has a handful of counts. V is TRBV19 and J is TRBJ2-1, with 11 bases that match TRBD2. The CDR3 length is 16 residues. The trim removed 3 bases at V and 4 bases at J, leaving 5 bases unmatched. Germline V gene data show CDR1 as LNHDA and CDR2 as SQIVND (reference sequence). This chain's CDR3 is CASSILASGRYNEQFF. CDR3 sequence (DNA): TGTGCCAGTAGTATTCTCGCTAGCGGGAGGTACAATGAGCAGTTCTTC.